These T cell receptor beta chains were read from a single sample in a study of vaccination effects on CD4 cells after COVID-19. Antigens of these TCRs are unknown. Produced via immunoSEQ multiplex PCR; TCRdb's table is partial and in-frame only. The repertoire holds about 34,000 clones, 73% seen once, with 30% to 40% in the top ten. Sequencing used CD4+ T cells from PBMCs cultured with a peptide pool, obtained before COVID-19 vaccination. These TCRs come from a human donor who had a prior SARS-CoV-2 infection. Both conserved end residues are part of each CDR3. The D gene is left open where the match is weak. The size entry is marked missing in some rows and otherwise reads once, few, many or a size class.

j_gene: TRBJ1-2
abundance: NA
v_gene: TRBV7-9
d_gene: NA
CDR3nt: TGTGCCAGCAGCTTTGTGGGCGGCTATGGCTACACCTTC
CDR3aa: CASSFVGGYGYTF

j_gene: TRBJ1-2
abundance: few
v_gene: TRBV19
d_gene: NA
CDR3nt: TGTGCCAGTAGTATAAATCAACCAAGAGGCTACACCTTC
CDR3aa: CASSINQPRGYTF

j_gene: TRBJ2-3
abundance: once
v_gene: TRBV3-1/TRBV3-2
d_gene: NA
CDR3nt: TGTGCCAGCAGCCTTCGTCTCGGGGTAACAGATACGCAGTATTTT
CDR3aa: CASSLRLGVTDTQYF

j_gene: TRBJ1-2
abundance: NA
v_gene: TRBV9
d_gene: NA
CDR3nt: TGTGCCAGCAGCGCCAGAATAGGGCCCTATGGCTACACCTTC
CDR3aa: CASSARIGPYGYTF

j_gene: TRBJ2-1
abundance: NA
v_gene: TRBV7-3
d_gene: NA
CDR3nt: TGTGCCAGCAGCCTGCAGGTAGGGAACGGTGAGCAGTTCTTC
CDR3aa: CASSLQVGNGEQFF

j_gene: TRBJ1-1
abundance: NA
v_gene: TRBV11-3
d_gene: NA
CDR3nt: TGTGCCAGCAGCTTTTACGTGAACACTGAAGCTTTCTTT
CDR3aa: CASSFYVNTEAFF

j_gene: TRBJ2-3
abundance: NA
v_gene: TRBV29-1
d_gene: NA
CDR3nt: TGCAGCGTTCGTAGACAGACAGATACGCAGTATTTT
CDR3aa: CSVRRQTDTQYF

j_gene: TRBJ1-2
abundance: NA
v_gene: TRBV4-2
d_gene: NA
CDR3nt: TGTGCCAGCAGCCAAGATCTGGGTTTAGGTGGCTACACCTTC
CDR3aa: CASSQDLGLGGYTF

j_gene: TRBJ1-5
abundance: NA
v_gene: TRBV20-1
d_gene: NA
CDR3nt: TGCAGTGCTAGTGCAGGGGAGGAATGGCAGCCCCAGCATTTT
CDR3aa: CSASAGEEWQPQHF

j_gene: TRBJ2-3
abundance: NA
v_gene: TRBV13
d_gene: NA
CDR3nt: TGTGCCAGCAGCTTATTTGGACAGCGCACAGATACGCAGTATTTT
CDR3aa: CASSLFGQRTDTQYF

j_gene: TRBJ2-2
abundance: NA
v_gene: TRBV27
d_gene: TRBD2
CDR3nt: TGTGCCAGCAGGGGACTAGCGGGGGGGCATAGCGGGGAGCTGTTTTTT
CDR3aa: CASRGLAGGHSGELFF

j_gene: TRBJ1-2
abundance: NA
v_gene: TRBV15
d_gene: NA
CDR3nt: TGTGCCACCAGCAGAGATCTGGGGGGGCCAGACGGCTACACCTTC
CDR3aa: CATSRDLGGPDGYTF

j_gene: TRBJ2-2
abundance: NA
v_gene: TRBV11-1
d_gene: NA
CDR3nt: TGTGCCAGCAGCTTAGTGTGGGCGGGCACCGGGGAGCTGTTTTTT
CDR3aa: CASSLVWAGTGELFF